This TCR beta chain originates from a study of T cells in Graves' hyperthyroidism and ophthalmopathy. Overall study findings and caveats: Ophthalmopathy was identified by the model a median around 6 months ahead of onset. Blood also contained most expanded thyroid clonotypes above 0.001.

This CDR3 contains 14 residues. CDR1 and CDR2 (germline): LNHDA, SQIVND (reference sequence). Trimming removed 5 bases from V and 3 bases from J, with 14 bases in between. Researchers took RNA transcripts and amplified the TCR beta CDR3 regions from them. In the first-round RT-PCR of the TCR CDR3, the HTBI primer set was used. One entry per CDR3 protein, called by TCRdb with MiXCR from the multiplex PCR reads. The table includes some 510,000 distinct CDR3 sequences, around 46% detected once. Remarks on this clonotype: Its target is not known.

Source material: peripheral blood or thyroid tissue (not recorded which). This receptor was identified in a woman between 18 and 29 years old with Graves' hyperthyroidism. V usage is TRBV19 and J usage is TRBJ2-7; D is possibly TRBD1 or TRBD2 (5 bases each). The CDR3: CASSGQGGFYEQYF. The CDR3 bases are TGTGCCAGTAGTGGACAAGGCGGGTTCTACGAGCAGTACTTC. Drawing the rest from reference TRBV19 and TRBJ2-7, the complete variable domain is DGGITQSPKYLFRKEGQNVTLSCEQNLNHDAMYWYRQDPGQGLRLIYYSQIVNDFQKGDIAEGYSVSREKKESFPLTVTSAQKNPTAFYLCASSGQGGFYEQYFGPGTRLTVT.